What follows is one T cell receptor (beta chain) and its context. The data were taken from a study of blood T cell repertoires in COVID-19. The CDR3 totals 13 residues. The ends were cut back, 2 bases at V and 3 bases at J, with 6 bases in the middle. From germline, CDR1 is MNHEY and CDR2 SMNVEV (reference sequence). As originally analysed: It was from reference gene primer amplification that nucleated cell counts were estimated. TCRdb's copy holds only in-frame clones and misses some; the assay was immunoSEQ multiplex PCR. V, J and clone size reflect that table, while D and trimming were determined from the DNA. Of 65,000 to 85,000 clones listed, roughly 90% are singletons.

The V call is TRBV27, the J call TRBJ2-3; D is unresolved. Sequencing used peripheral blood. This clonotype was sampled from a human donor in a cohort sampled during active COVID-19. The CDR3 DNA sequence: TGTGCCAGCAGTTTAGGCCGTACAGATACGCAGTATTTT. Protein: CASSLGRTDTQYF.